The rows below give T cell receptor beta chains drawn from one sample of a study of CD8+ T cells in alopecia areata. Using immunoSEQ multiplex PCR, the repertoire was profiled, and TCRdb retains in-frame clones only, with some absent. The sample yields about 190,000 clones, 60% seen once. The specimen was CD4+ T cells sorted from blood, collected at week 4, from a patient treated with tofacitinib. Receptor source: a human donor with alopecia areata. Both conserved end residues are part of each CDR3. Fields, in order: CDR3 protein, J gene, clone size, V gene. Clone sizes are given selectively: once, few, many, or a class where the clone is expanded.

cdr3_aa: CSASWRDTQYF
j_call: TRBJ2-3
clone_size: .
v_call: TRBV20-1

cdr3_aa: CASSLVGPEDYGYTF
j_call: TRBJ1-2
clone_size: .
v_call: TRBV5-6

cdr3_aa: CAWSRGRQEAFF
j_call: TRBJ1-1
clone_size: .
v_call: TRBV30

cdr3_aa: CASSMRRDSAMTQYF
j_call: TRBJ2-5
clone_size: few
v_call: TRBV19

cdr3_aa: CASRYRVMGHEQFF
j_call: .
clone_size: .
v_call: TRBV6-1

cdr3_aa: CASSRTVNSYEQYF
j_call: TRBJ2-7
clone_size: .
v_call: TRBV7-9

cdr3_aa: CASSQQERTTQYF
j_call: TRBJ2-3
clone_size: few
v_call: TRBV14

cdr3_aa: CATSRDQASGRYEQYF
j_call: TRBJ2-7
clone_size: .
v_call: TRBV15

cdr3_aa: CAGSIGPNQPQHF
j_call: TRBJ1-5
clone_size: .
v_call: TRBV6-1

cdr3_aa: CASSRANPTGQFF
j_call: TRBJ2-1
clone_size: once
v_call: TRBV2

cdr3_aa: CASSYDRGEQFF
j_call: TRBJ2-1
clone_size: .
v_call: TRBV4-2

cdr3_aa: CASSDRDRGNEQYF
j_call: TRBJ2-7
clone_size: few
v_call: TRBV10-3

cdr3_aa: CSVEIGRRQFF
j_call: TRBJ2-1
clone_size: .
v_call: TRBV29-1

cdr3_aa: CASSSGLAGGWETQYF
j_call: TRBJ2-5
clone_size: .
v_call: TRBV7-2

cdr3_aa: CAISESVAGHVLTF
j_call: TRBJ2-6
clone_size: .
v_call: TRBV10-3

cdr3_aa: CSVGREEQFF
j_call: TRBJ2-1
clone_size: .
v_call: TRBV29-1

cdr3_aa: CSAGPAGGLGELFF
j_call: TRBJ2-2
clone_size: few
v_call: TRBV29-1

cdr3_aa: CASSLGTSGRTGETQYF
j_call: TRBJ2-5
clone_size: few
v_call: TRBV7-3

cdr3_aa: CASSQLQGQDTQYF
j_call: TRBJ2-3
clone_size: .
v_call: TRBV14

cdr3_aa: CASSLAIVRGETQYF
j_call: TRBJ2-5
clone_size: .
v_call: TRBV5-1